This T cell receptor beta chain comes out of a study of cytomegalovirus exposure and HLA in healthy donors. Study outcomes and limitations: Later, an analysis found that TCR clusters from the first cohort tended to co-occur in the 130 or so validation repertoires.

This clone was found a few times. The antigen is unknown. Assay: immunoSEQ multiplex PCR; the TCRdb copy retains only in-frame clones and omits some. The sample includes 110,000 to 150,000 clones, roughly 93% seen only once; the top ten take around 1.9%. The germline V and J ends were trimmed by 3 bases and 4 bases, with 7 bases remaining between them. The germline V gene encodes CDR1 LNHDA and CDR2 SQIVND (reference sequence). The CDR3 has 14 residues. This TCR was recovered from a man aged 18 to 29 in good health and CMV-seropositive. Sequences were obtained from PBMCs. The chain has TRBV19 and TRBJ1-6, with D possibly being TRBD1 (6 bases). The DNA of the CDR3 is TGTGCCAGTAGTATGAGGGGGTATAATTCACCCCTCCACTTT. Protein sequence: CASSMRGYNSPLHF.